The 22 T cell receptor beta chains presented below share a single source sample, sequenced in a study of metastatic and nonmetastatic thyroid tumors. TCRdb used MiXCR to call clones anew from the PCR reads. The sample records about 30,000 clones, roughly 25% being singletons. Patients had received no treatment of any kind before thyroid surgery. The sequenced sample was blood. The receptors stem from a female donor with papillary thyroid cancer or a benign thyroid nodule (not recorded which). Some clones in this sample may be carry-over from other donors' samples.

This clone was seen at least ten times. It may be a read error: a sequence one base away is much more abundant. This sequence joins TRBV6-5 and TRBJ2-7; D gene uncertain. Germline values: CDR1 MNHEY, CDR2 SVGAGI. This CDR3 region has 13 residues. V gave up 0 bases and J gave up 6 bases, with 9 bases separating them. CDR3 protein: CASSYSPVCEQYF. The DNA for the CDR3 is TGTGCCAGCAGTTACTCACCAGTTTGCGAGCAGTACTTC.

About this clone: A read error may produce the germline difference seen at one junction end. For the CDR3, the DNA is TGCAATGCTAGGGCTCTCAGGAAAAGGGCTAATGAGCAGTTCTTC. Its protein is CNARALRKRANEQFF. The chain links TRBV20-1 to TRBJ2-1; no clear D. The CDR3 sequence is 15 residues long. Per germline, CDR1 DFQATT and CDR2 SNEGSKA (reference sequence).

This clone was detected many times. CDR3 residues: CASSLDPKATREAFF. Written as DNA, the CDR3 is TGTGCCAGCAGCTTAGACCCGAAGGCCACAAGGGAAGCTTTCTTT. This chain joins TRBV11-2 and TRBJ1-1; D is undetermined. Per the germline V gene, CDR1 is SGHAT and CDR2 is FQNNGV. This CDR3 has 15 residues. V dropped 0 bases and J dropped 8 bases, with 16 bases sitting between them.

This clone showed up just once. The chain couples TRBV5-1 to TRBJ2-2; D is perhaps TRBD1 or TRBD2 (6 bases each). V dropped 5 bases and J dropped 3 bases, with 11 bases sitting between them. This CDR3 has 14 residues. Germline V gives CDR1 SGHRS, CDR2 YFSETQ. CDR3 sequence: CASRGGGYTGELFF. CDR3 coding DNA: TGCGCCAGCAGAGGAGGGGGATACACCGGGGAGCTGTTTTTT.

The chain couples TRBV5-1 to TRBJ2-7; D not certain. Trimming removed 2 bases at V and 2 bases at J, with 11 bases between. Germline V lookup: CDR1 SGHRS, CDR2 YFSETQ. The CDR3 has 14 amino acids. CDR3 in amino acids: CASSLKTPTYEQYF. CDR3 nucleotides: TGCGCCAGCAGCTTAAAGACTCCTACCTACGAGCAGTACTTC. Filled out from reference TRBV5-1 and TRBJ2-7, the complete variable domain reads KAGVTQTPRYLIKTRGQQVTLSCSPISGHRSVSWYQQTPGQGLQFLFEYFSETQRNKGNFPGRFSGRQFSNSRSEMNVSTLELGDSALYLCASSLKTPTYEQYFGPGTRLTVT.

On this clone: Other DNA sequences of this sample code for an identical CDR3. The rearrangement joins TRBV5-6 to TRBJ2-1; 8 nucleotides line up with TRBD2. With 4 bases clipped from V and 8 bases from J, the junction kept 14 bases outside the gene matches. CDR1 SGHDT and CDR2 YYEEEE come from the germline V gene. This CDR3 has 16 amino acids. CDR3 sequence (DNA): TGTGCCAGCAGCGGCGCTTCCGGGAGGGCCGGGGATGAGCAGTTCTTC. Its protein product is CASSGASGRAGDEQFF.

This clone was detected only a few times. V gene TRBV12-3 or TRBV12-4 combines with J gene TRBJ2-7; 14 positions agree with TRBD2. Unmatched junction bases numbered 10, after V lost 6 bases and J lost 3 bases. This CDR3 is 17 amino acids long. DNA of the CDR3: TGTGCCAGCAGACCGACTAGCGGGGGGGCTGAGGGCTACGAGCAGTACTTC. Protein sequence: CASRPTSGGAEGYEQYF.

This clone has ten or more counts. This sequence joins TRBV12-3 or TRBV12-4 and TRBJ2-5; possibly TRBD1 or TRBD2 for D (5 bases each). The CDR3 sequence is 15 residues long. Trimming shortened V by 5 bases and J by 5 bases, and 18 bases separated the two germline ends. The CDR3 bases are TGTGCCAGCAGTATACGGTCCGGGGCCCGGGAGACCCAGTACTTC. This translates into CASSIRSGARETQYF.

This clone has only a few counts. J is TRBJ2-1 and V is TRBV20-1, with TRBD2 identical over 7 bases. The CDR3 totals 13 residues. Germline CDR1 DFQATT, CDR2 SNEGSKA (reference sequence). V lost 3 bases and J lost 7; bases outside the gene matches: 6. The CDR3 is CSARGGMGNEQFF. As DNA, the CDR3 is TGCAGTGCTAGGGGGGGGATGGGAAATGAGCAGTTCTTC.

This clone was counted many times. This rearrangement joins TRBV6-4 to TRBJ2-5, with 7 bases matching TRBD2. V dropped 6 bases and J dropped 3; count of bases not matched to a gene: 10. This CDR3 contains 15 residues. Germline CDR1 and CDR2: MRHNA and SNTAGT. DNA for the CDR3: TGTGCCAGCAGCCGACATGGGGACTACGAAGAGACCCAGTACTTC. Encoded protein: CASSRHGDYEETQYF.

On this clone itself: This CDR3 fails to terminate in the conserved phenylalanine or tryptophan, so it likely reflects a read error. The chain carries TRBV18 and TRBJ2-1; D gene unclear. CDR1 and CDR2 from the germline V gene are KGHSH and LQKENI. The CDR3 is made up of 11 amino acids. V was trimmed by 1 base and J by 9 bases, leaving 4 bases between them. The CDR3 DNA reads TGTGCCAGCTCACCACGGGTTGAGCAGTTCTAC. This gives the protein CASSPRVEQFY.

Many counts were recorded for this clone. The chain's CDR3 is CASRWRGADTQYF. The CDR3 DNA follows: TGTGCCAGCAGGTGGAGGGGGGCCGATACGCAGTATTTT. The chain recombines TRBV6-1 with TRBJ2-3; possibly TRBD1 or TRBD2 for D (6 bases each). This CDR3 contains 13 residues. Per the germline V gene, CDR1 is MNHNS and CDR2 is SASEGT. Trimming left V 6 bases short and J 6 bases short, with 13 bases between.

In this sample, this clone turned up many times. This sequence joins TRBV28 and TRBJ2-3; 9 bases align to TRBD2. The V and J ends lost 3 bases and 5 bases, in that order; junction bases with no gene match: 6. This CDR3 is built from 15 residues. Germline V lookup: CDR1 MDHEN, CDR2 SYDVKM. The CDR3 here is CASSFSGSRVDTQYF. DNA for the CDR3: TGTGCCAGCAGTTTTAGCGGGAGCAGGGTAGATACGCAGTATTTT.

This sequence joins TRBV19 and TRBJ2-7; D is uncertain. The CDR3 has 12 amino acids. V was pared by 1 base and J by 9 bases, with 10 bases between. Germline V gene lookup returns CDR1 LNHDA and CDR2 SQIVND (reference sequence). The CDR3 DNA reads TGTGCCAGTAGTATAGGAGTCCACGCGCAGTACTTC. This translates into CASSIGVHAQYF.

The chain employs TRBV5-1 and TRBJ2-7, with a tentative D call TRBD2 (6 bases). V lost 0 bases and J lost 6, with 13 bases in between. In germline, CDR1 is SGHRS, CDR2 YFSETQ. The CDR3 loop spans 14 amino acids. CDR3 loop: CASSLDGGSAEQYF. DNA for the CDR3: TGCGCCAGCAGCTTGGACGGGGGTAGTGCCGAGCAGTACTTC. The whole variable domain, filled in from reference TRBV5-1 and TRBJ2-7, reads KAGVTQTPRYLIKTRGQQVTLSCSPISGHRSVSWYQQTPGQGLQFLFEYFSETQRNKGNFPGRFSGRQFSNSRSEMNVSTLELGDSALYLCASSLDGGSAEQYFGPGTRLTVT.

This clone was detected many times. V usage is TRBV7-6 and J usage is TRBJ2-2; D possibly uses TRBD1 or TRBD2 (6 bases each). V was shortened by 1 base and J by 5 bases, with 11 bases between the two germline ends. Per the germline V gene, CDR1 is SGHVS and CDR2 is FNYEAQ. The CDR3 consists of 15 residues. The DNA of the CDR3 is TGTGCCAGCAGCTTAGAAGGGGGGCAGACCGGGGAGCTGTTTTTT. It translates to CASSLEGGQTGELFF.

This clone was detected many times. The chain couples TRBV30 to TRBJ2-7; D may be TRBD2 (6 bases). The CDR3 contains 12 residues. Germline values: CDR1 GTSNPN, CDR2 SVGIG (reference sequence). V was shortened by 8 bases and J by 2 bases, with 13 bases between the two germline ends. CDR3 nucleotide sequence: TGTGCCGGCGGGGACTTTCCCTACGAGCAGTACTTC. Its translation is CAGGDFPYEQYF.

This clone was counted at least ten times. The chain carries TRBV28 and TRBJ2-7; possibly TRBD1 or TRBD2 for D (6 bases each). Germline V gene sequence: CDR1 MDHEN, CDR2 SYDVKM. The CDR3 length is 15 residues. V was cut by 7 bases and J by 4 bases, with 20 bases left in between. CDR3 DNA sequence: TGTGCCAGCACAGAGGGCGCTGGAGGGGGTTACGAGCAGTACTTC. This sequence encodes CASTEGAGGGYEQYF.

CDR3 sequence (DNA): TGTGCCAGCAGTTACTCGGTGAGAGGGGTCTATGGCTACACCTTC. Translation: CASSYSVRGVYGYTF. The chain combines TRBV6-2 or TRBV6-3 with TRBJ1-2, with D possibly being TRBD1 (5 bases). The CDR3 sequence is 15 residues long. Germline CDR1 reads MNHEY; CDR2 reads SVGEGT. The germline V and J ends were trimmed by 0 bases and 4 bases, with 12 bases remaining between them.

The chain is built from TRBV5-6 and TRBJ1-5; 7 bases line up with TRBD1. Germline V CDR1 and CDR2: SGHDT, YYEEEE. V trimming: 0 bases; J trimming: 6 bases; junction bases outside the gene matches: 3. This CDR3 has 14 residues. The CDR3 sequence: CASSLGTGPQPQHF. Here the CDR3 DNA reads TGTGCCAGCAGCTTGGGGACAGGACCTCAGCCCCAGCATTTT.

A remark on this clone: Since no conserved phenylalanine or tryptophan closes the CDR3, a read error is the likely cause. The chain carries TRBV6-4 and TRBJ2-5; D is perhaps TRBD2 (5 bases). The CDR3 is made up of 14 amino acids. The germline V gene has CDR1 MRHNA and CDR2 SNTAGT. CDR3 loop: CACSDGSAGGTQYL. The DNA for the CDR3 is TGTGCCTGCAGTGACGGGTCGGCTGGAGGGACCCAGTACCTC.

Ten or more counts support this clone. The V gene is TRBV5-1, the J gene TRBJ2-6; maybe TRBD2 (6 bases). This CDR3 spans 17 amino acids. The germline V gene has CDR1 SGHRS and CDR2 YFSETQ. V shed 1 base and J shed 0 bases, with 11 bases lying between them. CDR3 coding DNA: TGCGCCAGCAGCTTGTTAGCGGCCAACTCTGGGGCCAACGTCCTGACTTTC. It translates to CASSLLAANSGANVLTF. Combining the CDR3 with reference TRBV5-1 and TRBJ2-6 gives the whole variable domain KAGVTQTPRYLIKTRGQQVTLSCSPISGHRSVSWYQQTPGQGLQFLFEYFSETQRNKGNFPGRFSGRQFSNSRSEMNVSTLELGDSALYLCASSLLAANSGANVLTFGAGSRLTVL.